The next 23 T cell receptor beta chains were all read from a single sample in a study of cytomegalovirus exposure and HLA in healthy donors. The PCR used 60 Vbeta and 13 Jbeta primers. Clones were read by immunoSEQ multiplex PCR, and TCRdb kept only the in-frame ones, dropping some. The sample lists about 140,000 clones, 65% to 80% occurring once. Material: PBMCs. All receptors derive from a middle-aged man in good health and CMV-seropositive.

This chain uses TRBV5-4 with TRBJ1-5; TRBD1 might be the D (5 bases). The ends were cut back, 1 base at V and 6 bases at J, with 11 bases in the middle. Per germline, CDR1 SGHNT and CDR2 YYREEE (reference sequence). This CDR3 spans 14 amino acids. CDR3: CASSLWGEGQPQHF. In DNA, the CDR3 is TGTGCCAGCAGCTTGTGGGGGGAAGGTCAGCCCCAGCATTTT.

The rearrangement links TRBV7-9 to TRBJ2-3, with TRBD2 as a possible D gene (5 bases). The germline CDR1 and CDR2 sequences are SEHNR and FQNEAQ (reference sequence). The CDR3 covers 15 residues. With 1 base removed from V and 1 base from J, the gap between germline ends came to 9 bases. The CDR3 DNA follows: TGTGCCAGCAGCTTAGGGTCCGGGGGCACAGATACGCAGTATTTT. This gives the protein CASSLGSGGTDTQYF. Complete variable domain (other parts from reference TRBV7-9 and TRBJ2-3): DTGVSQNPRHKITKRGQNVTFRCDPISEHNRLYWYRQTLGQGPEFLTYFQNEAQLEKSRLLSDRFSAERPKGSFSTLEIQRTEQGDSAMYLCASSLGSGGTDTQYFGPGTRLTVL.

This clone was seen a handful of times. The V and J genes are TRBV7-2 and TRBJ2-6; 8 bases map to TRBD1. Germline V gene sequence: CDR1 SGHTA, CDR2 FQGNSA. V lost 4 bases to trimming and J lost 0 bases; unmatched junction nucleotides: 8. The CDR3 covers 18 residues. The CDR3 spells CASSSTGAGLSGANVLTF. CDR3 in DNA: TGTGCCAGCAGCTCGACAGGGGCCGGCCTCTCTGGGGCCAACGTCCTGACTTTC.

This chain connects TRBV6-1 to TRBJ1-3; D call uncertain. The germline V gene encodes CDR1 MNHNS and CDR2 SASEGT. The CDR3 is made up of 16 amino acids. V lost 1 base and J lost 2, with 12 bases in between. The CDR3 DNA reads TGTGCCAGCAGTGAAGACAGTCCTCGGACTGGAAACACCATATATTTT. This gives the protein CASSEDSPRTGNTIYF.

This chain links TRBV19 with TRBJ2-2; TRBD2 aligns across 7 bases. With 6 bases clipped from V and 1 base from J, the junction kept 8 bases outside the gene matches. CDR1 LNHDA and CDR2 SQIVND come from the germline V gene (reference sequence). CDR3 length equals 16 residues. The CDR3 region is CASREGRGQNTGELFF. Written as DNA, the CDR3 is TGTGCCAGTAGGGAAGGGAGGGGTCAGAACACCGGGGAGCTGTTTTTT.

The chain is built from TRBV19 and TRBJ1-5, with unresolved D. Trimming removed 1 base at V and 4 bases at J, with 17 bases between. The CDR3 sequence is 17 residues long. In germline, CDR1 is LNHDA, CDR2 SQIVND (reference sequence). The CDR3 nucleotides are TGTGCCAGTAGTATAGGCCCACGGGCGCCGGGGAATCAGCCCCAGCATTTT. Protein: CASSIGPRAPGNQPQHF.

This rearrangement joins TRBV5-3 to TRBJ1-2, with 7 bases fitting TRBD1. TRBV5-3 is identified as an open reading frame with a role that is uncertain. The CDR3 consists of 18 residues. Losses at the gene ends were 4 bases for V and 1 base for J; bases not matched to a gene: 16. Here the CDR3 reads CARSPTIERDSHNYGYTF. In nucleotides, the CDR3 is TGTGCCAGAAGCCCAACTATCGAACGGGACAGTCATAACTATGGCTACACCTTC.

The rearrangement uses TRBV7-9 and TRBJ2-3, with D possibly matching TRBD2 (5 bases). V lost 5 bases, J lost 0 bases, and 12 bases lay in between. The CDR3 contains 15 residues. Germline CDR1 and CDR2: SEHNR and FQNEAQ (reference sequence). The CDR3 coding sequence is TGTGCCAGCAGCCCCCCCGGGATCAGCACAGATACGCAGTATTTT. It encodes CASSPPGISTDTQYF.

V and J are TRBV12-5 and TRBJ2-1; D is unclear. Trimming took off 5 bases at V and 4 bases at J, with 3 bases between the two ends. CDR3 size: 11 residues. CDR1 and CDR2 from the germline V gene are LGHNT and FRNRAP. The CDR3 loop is CASGIYNEQFF. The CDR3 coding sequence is TGTGCTAGTGGTATATACAATGAGCAGTTCTTC.

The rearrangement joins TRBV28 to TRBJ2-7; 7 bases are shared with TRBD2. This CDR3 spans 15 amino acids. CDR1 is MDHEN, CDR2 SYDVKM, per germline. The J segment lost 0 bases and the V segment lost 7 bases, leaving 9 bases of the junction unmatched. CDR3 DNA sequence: TGTGCCAGCATCGCCAGCGGGGTAATCTCCTACGAGCAGTACTTC. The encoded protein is CASIASGVISYEQYF.

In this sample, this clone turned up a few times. This chain's CDR3 is CASSRHWGENTEAFF. DNA of the CDR3: TGCGCCAGCAGCCGCCATTGGGGGGAGAACACTGAAGCTTTCTTT. The chain combines TRBV4-1 with TRBJ1-1, with a tentative D call TRBD1 (5 bases). The CDR3 totals 15 residues. Trimming left V 4 bases short and J 1 base short, with 13 bases between. Per germline, CDR1 MGHRA and CDR2 YSYEKL.

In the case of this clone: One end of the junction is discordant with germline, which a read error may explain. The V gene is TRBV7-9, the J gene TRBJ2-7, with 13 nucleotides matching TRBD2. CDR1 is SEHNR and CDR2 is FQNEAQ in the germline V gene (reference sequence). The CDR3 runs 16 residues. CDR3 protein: CSSSLKPGTSGNEQYF. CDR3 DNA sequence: TGTTCCAGCAGCTTAAAACCCGGGACTAGCGGGAATGAGCAGTACTTC.

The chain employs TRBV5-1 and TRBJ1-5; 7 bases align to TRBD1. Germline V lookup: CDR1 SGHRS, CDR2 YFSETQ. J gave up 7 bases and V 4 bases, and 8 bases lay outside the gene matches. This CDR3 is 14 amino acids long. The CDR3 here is CASSLDRDEQPQHF. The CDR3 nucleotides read TGCGCCAGCAGCCTAGACAGGGACGAACAGCCCCAGCATTTT.

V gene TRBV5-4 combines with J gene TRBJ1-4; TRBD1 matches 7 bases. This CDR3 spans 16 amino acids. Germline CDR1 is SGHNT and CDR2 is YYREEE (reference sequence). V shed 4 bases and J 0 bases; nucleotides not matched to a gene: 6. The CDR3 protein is CASSRQGRATNEKLFF. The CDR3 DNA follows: TGTGCCAGCAGCAGACAGGGAAGGGCAACTAATGAAAAACTGTTTTTT.

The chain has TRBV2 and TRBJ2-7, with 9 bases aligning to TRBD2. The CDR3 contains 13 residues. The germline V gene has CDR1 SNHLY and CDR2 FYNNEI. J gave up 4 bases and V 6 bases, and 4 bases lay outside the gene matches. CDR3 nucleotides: TGTGCCAGCAGCCTAGCGGGAAGTTACGAGCAGTACTTC. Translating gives CASSLAGSYEQYF.

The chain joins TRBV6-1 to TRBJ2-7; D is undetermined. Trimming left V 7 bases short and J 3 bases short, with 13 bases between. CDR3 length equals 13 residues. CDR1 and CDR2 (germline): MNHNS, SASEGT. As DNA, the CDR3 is TGTGCCAGCACCCGCAGGTTAGGCTACGAGCAGTACTTC. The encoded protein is CASTRRLGYEQYF.

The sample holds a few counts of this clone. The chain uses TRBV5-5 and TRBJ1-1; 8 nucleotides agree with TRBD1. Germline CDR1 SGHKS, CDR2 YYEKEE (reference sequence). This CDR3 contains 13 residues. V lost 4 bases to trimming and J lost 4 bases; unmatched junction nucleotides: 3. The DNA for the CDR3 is TGTGCCAGCAGCCGACAGGGGCTCACTGAAGCTTTCTTT. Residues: CASSRQGLTEAFF.

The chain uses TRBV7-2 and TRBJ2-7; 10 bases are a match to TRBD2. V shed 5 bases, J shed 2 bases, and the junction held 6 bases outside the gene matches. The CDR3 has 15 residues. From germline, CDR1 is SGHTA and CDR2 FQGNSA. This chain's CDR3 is CASSPTSGDTYEQYF. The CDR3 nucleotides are TGTGCCAGCAGCCCTACTAGCGGGGACACCTACGAGCAGTACTTC.

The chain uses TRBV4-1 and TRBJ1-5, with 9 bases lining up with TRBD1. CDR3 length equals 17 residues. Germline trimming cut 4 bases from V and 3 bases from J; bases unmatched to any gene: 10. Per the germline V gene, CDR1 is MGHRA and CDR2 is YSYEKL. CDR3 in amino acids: CASSLRPGTGFNQPQHF. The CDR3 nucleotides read TGCGCCAGCAGCCTTCGTCCCGGGACAGGGTTCAATCAGCCCCAGCATTTT.

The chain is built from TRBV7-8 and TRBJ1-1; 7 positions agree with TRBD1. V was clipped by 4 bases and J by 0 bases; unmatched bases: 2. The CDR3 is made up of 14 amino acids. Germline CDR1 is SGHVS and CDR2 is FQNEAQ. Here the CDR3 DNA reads TGTGCCAGCAGCTCAACAGGGGTGAACACTGAAGCTTTCTTT. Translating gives CASSSTGVNTEAFF.

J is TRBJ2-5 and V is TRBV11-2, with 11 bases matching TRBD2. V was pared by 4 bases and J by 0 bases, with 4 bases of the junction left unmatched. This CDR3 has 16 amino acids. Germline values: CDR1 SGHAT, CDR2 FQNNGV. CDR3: CASSSRLAGYQETQYF. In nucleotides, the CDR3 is TGTGCCAGCAGCTCGAGACTAGCGGGGTACCAAGAGACCCAGTACTTC. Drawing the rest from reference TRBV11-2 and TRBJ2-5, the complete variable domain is EAGVAQSPRYKIIEKRQSVAFWCNPISGHATLYWYQQILGQGPKLLIQFQNNGVVDDSQLPKDRFSAERLKGVDSTLKIQPAKLEDSAVYLCASSSRLAGYQETQYFGPGTRLLVL.

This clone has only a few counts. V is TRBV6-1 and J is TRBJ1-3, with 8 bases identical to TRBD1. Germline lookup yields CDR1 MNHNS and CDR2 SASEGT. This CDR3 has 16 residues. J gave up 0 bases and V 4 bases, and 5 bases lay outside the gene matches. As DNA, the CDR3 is TGTGCCAGCAGTGGACGACAGGGGCTCTCTGGAAACACCATATATTTT. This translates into CASSGRQGLSGNTIYF.

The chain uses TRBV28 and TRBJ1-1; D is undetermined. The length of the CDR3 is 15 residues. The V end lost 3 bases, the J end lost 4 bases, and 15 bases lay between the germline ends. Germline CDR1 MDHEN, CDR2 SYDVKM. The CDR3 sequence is CASSFGILSGTEAFF. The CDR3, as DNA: TGTGCCAGCAGTTTTGGTATCCTATCGGGCACTGAAGCTTTCTTT.